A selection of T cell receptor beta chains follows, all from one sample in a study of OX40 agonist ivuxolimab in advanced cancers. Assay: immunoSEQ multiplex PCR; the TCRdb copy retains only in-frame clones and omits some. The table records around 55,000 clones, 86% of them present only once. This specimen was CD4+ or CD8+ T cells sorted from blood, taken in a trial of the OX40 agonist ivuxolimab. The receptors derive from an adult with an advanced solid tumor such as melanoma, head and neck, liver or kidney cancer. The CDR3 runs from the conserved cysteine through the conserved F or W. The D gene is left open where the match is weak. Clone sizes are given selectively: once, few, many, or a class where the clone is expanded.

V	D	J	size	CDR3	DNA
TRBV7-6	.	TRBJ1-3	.	CASSLVPEEAGNTIYF	TGTGCCAGCAGCTTAGTTCCGGAAGAGGCTGGAAACACCATATATTTT
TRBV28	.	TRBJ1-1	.	CASKSVYLSENTEAFF	TGTGCCAGCAAATCAGTTTATTTATCAGAGAACACTGAAGCTTTCTTT
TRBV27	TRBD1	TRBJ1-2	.	CASSLTGTDSYTF	TGTGCCAGCAGTCTCACCGGGACAGATAGCTACACCTTC
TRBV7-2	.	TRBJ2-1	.	CASSAIVGGSYNEQFF	TGTGCCAGCAGCGCCATAGTGGGGGGCTCCTACAATGAGCAGTTCTTC
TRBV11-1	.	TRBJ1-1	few	CASSWGPNTEAFF	TGTGCCAGCAGCTGGGGACCGAACACTGAAGCTTTCTTT
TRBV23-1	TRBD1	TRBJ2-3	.	CASSQTLTGGMDTDTQYF	TGCGCCAGCAGTCAAACCCTAACAGGGGGAATGGACACAGATACGCAGTATTTT
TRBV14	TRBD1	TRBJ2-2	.	CATNAQGYTGELFF	TGTGCCACTAATGCACAGGGGTACACCGGGGAGCTGTTTTTT
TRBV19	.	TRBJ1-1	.	CASSPGFGTEAFF	TGTGCCAGTAGTCCTGGATTTGGCACTGAAGCTTTCTTT
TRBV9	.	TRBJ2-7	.	CASSTTGRGGAREQYF	TGTGCCAGCAGCACAACGGGGAGGGGGGGGGCGAGGGAGCAGTACTTC
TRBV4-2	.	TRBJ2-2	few	CASSQDQYEWGENTGELFF	TGTGCCAGCAGCCAAGATCAGTACGAGTGGGGGGAGAACACCGGGGAGCTGTTTTTT
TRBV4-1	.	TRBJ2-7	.	CASSHLGRSYEQYF	TGCGCCAGCAGCCACCTGGGGAGGTCGTACGAGCAGTACTTC
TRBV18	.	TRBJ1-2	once	CASSPDGNYGYTF	TGTGCCAGCTCACCTGACGGTAACTATGGCTACACCTTC
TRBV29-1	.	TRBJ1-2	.	CSVDRLYGYTF	TGCAGCGTTGACAGACTCTATGGCTACACCTTC
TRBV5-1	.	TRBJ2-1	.	CASSAYSGGAYNEQFF	TGCGCCAGCAGCGCTTATAGTGGGGGCGCCTACAATGAGCAGTTCTTC
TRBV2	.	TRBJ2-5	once	CAILPSGGETQYF	TGTGCCATCCTCCCTTCAGGAGGCGAGACCCAGTACTTC
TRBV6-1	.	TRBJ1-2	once	CASSDLARPPNYGYTF	TGTGCCAGCAGTGATTTGGCAAGACCTCCGAACTATGGCTACACCTTC
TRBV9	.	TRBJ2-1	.	CASSVDPRTGSSYNEQFF	TGTGCCAGCAGCGTAGACCCCCGTACAGGGAGCTCCTACAATGAGCAGTTCTTC